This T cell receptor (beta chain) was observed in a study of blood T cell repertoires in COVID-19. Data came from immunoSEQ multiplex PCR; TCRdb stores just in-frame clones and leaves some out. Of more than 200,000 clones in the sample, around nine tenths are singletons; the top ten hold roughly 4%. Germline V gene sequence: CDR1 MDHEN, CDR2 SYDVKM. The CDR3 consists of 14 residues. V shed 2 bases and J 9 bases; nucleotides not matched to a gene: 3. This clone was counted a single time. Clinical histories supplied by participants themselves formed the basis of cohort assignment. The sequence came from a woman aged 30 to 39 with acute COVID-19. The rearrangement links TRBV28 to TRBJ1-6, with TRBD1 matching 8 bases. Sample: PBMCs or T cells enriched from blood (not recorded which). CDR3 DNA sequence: TGTGCCAGCAGTTTAGGGACAGGCGGTTCACCCCTCCACTTT. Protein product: CASSLGTGGSPLHF.